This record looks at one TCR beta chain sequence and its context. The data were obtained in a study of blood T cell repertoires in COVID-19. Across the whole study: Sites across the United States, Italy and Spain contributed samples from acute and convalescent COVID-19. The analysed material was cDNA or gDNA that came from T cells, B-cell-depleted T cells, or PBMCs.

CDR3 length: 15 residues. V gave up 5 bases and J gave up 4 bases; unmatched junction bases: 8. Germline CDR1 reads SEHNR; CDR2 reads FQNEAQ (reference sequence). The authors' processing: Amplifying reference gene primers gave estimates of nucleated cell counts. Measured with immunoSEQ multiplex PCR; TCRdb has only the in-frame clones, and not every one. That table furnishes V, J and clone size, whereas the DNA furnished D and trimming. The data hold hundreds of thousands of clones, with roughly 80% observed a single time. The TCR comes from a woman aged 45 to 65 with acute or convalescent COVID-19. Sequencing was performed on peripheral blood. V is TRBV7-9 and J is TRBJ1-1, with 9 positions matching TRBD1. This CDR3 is CASSARTGATTEAFF. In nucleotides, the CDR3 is TGTGCCAGCAGCGCCAGGACAGGGGCTACCACTGAAGCTTTCTTT.